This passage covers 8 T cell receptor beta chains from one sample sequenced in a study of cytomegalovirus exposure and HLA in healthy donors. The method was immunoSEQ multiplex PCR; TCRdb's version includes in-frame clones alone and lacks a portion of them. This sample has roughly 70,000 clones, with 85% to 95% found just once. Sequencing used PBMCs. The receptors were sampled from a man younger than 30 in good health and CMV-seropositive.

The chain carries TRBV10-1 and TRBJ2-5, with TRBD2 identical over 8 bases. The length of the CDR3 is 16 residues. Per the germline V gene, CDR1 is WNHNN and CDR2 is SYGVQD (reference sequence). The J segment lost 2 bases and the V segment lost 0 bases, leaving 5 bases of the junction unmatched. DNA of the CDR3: TGCGCCAGCAGTGAGTCCGCGGGACTAGGACAAGAGACCCAGTACTTC. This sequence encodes CASSESAGLGQETQYF.

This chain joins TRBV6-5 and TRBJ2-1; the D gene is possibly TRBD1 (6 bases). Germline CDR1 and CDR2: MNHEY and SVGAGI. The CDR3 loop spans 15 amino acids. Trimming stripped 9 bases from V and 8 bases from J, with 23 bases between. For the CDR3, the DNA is TGTGCCAGTCAGAACAGGGTAGGAACAATATATGAGCAGTTCTTC. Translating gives CASQNRVGTIYEQFF.

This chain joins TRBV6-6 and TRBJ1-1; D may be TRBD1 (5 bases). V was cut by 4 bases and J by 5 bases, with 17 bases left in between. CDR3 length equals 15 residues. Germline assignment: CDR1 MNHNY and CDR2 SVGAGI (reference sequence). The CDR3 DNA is TGTGCCAGCAGTTTGGGGCGCGGTGGACGGACTGAAGCTTTCTTT. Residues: CASSLGRGGRTEAFF.

CDR3 residues: CASSHSMTGPRSGNTIYF. In DNA form, the CDR3 reads TGTGCCAGCAGCCACAGCATGACAGGTCCCCGCTCTGGAAACACCATATATTTT. The gene calls are TRBV7-8 and TRBJ1-3, with D possibly matching TRBD1 (6 bases). The CDR3 is made up of 18 amino acids. Trimming shortened V by 5 bases and J by 0 bases, and 20 bases separated the two germline ends. Germline V gene sequence: CDR1 SGHVS, CDR2 FQNEAQ.

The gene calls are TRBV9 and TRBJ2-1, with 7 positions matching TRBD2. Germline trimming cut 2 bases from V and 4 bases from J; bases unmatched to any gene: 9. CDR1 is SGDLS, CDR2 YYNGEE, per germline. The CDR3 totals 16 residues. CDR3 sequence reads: CASSVMGGTYYNEQFF. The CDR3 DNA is TGTGCCAGCAGCGTTATGGGGGGGACTTATTACAATGAGCAGTTCTTC.

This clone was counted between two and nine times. The CDR3 DNA is TGTGCCAGCAGTGTCCAGGGGGCGCAGGGCTATGGCTACACCTTC. Protein: CASSVQGAQGYGYTF. This chain connects TRBV27 to TRBJ1-2; the match to TRBD1 covers 8 bases. This CDR3 is 15 amino acids long. Per the germline V gene, CDR1 is MNHEY and CDR2 is SMNVEV (reference sequence). Unmatched junction bases numbered 9, after V lost 5 bases and J lost 4 bases.

CDR3 DNA sequence: TGCGCCAGCAGCGTAGACAGGGGGGCACAAGAGACCCAGTACTTC. Translation: CASSVDRGAQETQYF. The chain employs TRBV5-1 and TRBJ2-5, with TRBD1 matching over 9 bases. The V gene's germline CDR1 is SGHRS and CDR2 YFSETQ. V trimming: 4 bases; J trimming: 2 bases; junction bases outside the gene matches: 6. The CDR3 contains 15 residues.

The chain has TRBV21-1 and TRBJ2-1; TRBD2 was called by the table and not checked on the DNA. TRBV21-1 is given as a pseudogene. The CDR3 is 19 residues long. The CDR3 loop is CASSKFRFDSSGGYNEQFF. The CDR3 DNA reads TGTGCCAGCAGCAAATTCCGTTTCGATTCTAGCGGGGGTTACAATGAGCAGTTCTTC.